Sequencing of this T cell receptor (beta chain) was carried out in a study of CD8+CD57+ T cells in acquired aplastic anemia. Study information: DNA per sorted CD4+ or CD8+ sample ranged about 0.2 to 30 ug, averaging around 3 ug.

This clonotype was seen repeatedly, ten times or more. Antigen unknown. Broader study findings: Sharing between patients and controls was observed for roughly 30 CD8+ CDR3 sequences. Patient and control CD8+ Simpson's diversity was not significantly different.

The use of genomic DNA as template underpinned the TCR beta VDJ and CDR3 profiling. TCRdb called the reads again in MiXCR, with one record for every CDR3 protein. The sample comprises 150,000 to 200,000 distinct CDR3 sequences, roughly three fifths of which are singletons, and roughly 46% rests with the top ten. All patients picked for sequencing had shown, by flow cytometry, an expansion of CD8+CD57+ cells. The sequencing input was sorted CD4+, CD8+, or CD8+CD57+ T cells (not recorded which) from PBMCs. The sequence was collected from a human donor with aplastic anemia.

CDR3 sequence: CASSLAPTSGNTIYF. CDR3 DNA: TGTGCCAGCAGCTTAGCTCCTACCTCTGGAAACACCATATATTTT. V usage is TRBV7-2 and J usage is TRBJ1-3; no clear D gene. The CDR3 loop spans 15 amino acids. With 0 bases removed from V and 0 bases from J, the gap between germline ends came to 6 bases. Germline CDR1 and CDR2: SGHTA and FQGNSA. Based on the CDR3 plus reference TRBV7-2 and TRBJ1-3, the full variable domain is GAGVSQSPSNKVTEKGKDVELRCDPISGHTALYWYRQSLGQGLEFLIYFQGNSAPDKSGLPSDRFSAERTGGSVSTLTIQRTQQEDSAVYLCASSLAPTSGNTIYFGEGSWLTVV.